What follows are 21 T cell receptor beta chains derived from one specimen sequenced in a study of blood T cell repertoires in COVID-19. The method was immunoSEQ multiplex PCR; TCRdb's version includes in-frame clones alone and lacks a portion of them. This table holds 200,000 to 250,000 clones, approximately 83% found once. The sequenced sample consisted of peripheral blood. These receptors all come from a woman between 25 and 40 years old with COVID-19, enrolled during active disease.

About this clone: Being one base from a much bigger clone, this may be a read error. The sample carries other DNA sequences with the same CDR3. The chain links TRBV7-9 to TRBJ1-1, with D unresolved. V gave up 1 base and J gave up 2 bases, with 5 bases separating them. CDR3 length: 13 amino acids. Germline CDR1 reads SEHNR; CDR2 reads FQNEAQ (reference sequence). This CDR3 reads CASSLGRNTEAFF. For the CDR3, the DNA is TGTGCCAGCAGCTTAGGCAGAAACACTGAAGCTTTCTTT.

The rearrangement joins TRBV29-1 to TRBJ2-1, with D perhaps TRBD2 (6 bases). CDR1 is SQVTM, CDR2 ANQGSEA, per germline. The CDR3 has 13 residues. Deletions cut 6 bases from V and 8 bases from J, with 17 bases between. DNA of the CDR3: TGCAGCGTGCGCTTCGGGAGTATCGATGAGCAGTTCTTC. This codes for CSVRFGSIDEQFF.

This chain uses TRBV6-5 with TRBJ1-4, with D possibly TRBD1 on 5 matching bases. The germline V and J ends were trimmed by 6 bases and 2 bases, with 10 bases remaining between them. Germline CDR1 is MNHEY and CDR2 is SVGAGI. The CDR3 is 14 amino acids. CDR3 in amino acids: CASSVRATNEKLFF. CDR3 sequence (DNA): TGTGCCAGCAGCGTCAGGGCGACTAATGAAAAACTGTTTTTT.

This clone appeared a single time. The V gene is TRBV19, the J gene TRBJ2-7, with a possible D match to TRBD2 (7 bases). The CDR3 contains 19 residues. CDR1 is LNHDA and CDR2 is SQIVND in the germline V gene (reference sequence). Between the trimmed V and J ends, which lost 5 bases and 0 bases, there was a span of 26 bases. The CDR3 nucleotides are TGTGCCAGTAGTCCCCGGGACTGGGGGCCAGCGGGATCCTCCTACGAGCAGTACTTC. Translated: CASSPRDWGPAGSSYEQYF.

This chain connects TRBV10-3 to TRBJ2-7; 8 bases match TRBD1. This CDR3 has 14 residues. Unmatched junction bases numbered 9, after V lost 6 bases and J lost 5 bases. From germline, CDR1 is ENHRY and CDR2 SYGVKD. The CDR3 loop reads CAISPGQGFHEQYF. Written as DNA, the CDR3 is TGTGCCATCAGCCCCGGACAGGGTTTCCACGAGCAGTACTTC.

CDR3 bases: TGTGCCAGCAGCCAAACCCCGAGTAGTGCTTTCTTT. Translated: CASSQTPSSAFF. The V call is TRBV3-1 (or the pseudogene TRBV3-2), the J call TRBJ1-1; D not resolved. The CDR3 length is 12 residues. Per the germline V gene, CDR1 is LGHDT and CDR2 is YNNKEL (reference sequence). V was trimmed by 2 bases and J by 11 bases, leaving 12 bases between them.

The gene calls are TRBV2 and TRBJ2-5; 14 bases match TRBD2. V was clipped by 6 bases and J by 5 bases; unmatched bases: 8. Germline V gene lookup returns CDR1 SNHLY and CDR2 FYNNEI. This CDR3 comprises 16 residues. The CDR3 reads CASSAGLAGAEETQYF. The CDR3 bases are TGTGCCAGCAGCGCGGGACTAGCGGGAGCCGAGGAGACCCAGTACTTC.

This clone has ten or more counts. The chain carries TRBV5-3 and TRBJ2-7; the D gene is possibly TRBD1 (6 bases). TRBV5-3 has ORF status, its function being uncertain. The CDR3 loop spans 14 amino acids. V shed 4 bases and J shed 5 bases, with 16 bases lying between them. The CDR3 nucleotides read TGTGCCAGAAGCCTCCCGACAGGTTCTAACGAGCAGTACTTC. It codes for CARSLPTGSNEQYF.

This sequence joins TRBV6-5 and TRBJ2-7, with a weak D call TRBD1 (6 bases). CDR1 and CDR2 from the germline V gene are MNHEY and SVGAGI. The CDR3 covers 15 residues. V lost 1 base to trimming and J lost 0 bases, with 10 bases between them. The CDR3 DNA reads as TGTGCCAGCAGTTACTGGACAGACAGCTCCTACGAGCAGTACTTC. Protein: CASSYWTDSSYEQYF.

This chain connects TRBV12-3 or TRBV12-4 to TRBJ2-2, with a tentative D call TRBD2 (7 bases). Trimming took 3 bases from V and 6 from J, leaving 8 bases between them. This CDR3 has 13 amino acids. The CDR3: CASSLGGPGELFF. The CDR3 DNA sequence: TGTGCCAGCAGTTTGGGGGGGCCCGGGGAGCTGTTTTTT.

The chain links TRBV11-2 to TRBJ1-4, with D unresolved. V gave up 2 bases and J gave up 8 bases, with 3 bases separating them. CDR3 size: 11 residues. Germline V gene lookup returns CDR1 SGHAT and CDR2 FQNNGV. The CDR3 DNA reads TGTGCCAGCAGCTTATCGGAAAAACTGTTTTTT. This codes for CASSLSEKLFF.

This rearrangement joins TRBV12-3 or TRBV12-4 to TRBJ2-7, with D maybe TRBD1 (5 bases). The germline V and J ends were trimmed by 5 bases and 4 bases, with 12 bases remaining between them. The CDR3 totals 13 residues. The CDR3 loop reads CASSGSRAYEQYF. The CDR3 DNA is TGTGCCAGCAGTGGATCCAGGGCGTACGAGCAGTACTTC.

The chain links TRBV18 to TRBJ2-1; unclear D gene. The CDR3 is 17 residues long. CDR1 and CDR2 from the germline V gene are KGHSH and LQKENI. The ends were cut back, 3 bases at V and 3 bases at J, with 18 bases in the middle. The chain's CDR3 is CASSPFTWVRHYNEQFF. The CDR3 region has the DNA TGTGCCAGCTCACCGTTTACATGGGTACGACACTACAATGAGCAGTTCTTC. The full variable domain, rest sourced from reference TRBV18 and TRBJ2-1, is NAGVMQNPRHLVRRRGQEARLRCSPMKGHSHVYWYRQLPEEGLKFMVYLQKENIIDESGMPKERFSAEFPKEGPSILRIQQVVRGDSAAYFCASSPFTWVRHYNEQFFGPGTRLTVL.

The CDR3 loop is CASSQDQGLGEKLFF. For the CDR3, the DNA is TGTGCCAGCAGCCAAGATCAGGGTTTAGGGGAAAAACTGTTTTTT. The gene calls are TRBV14 and TRBJ1-4; D is perhaps TRBD1 (5 bases). Trimming removed 0 bases from V and 8 bases from J, with 13 bases in between. The V gene's germline CDR1 is SGHDN and CDR2 FVKESK. The CDR3 has 15 residues.

A word on this clone: Other nucleotide sequences from this sample produce the same CDR3. The chain employs TRBV6-5 and TRBJ2-1; D perhaps matches TRBD2 (5 bases). This CDR3 contains 12 residues. With 6 bases removed from V and 9 bases from J, the gap between germline ends came to 12 bases. Germline-derived CDR1 and CDR2 are MNHEY and SVGAGI. The CDR3 reads CASSTGLGEQFF. The CDR3 DNA sequence: TGTGCCAGCAGCACCGGACTGGGTGAGCAGTTCTTC.

This clone was detected only once. The CDR3 is CASTPTGGASEAFF. Here the CDR3 DNA reads TGTGCCAGCACCCCGACAGGGGGCGCCTCTGAAGCTTTCTTT. The chain combines TRBV7-9 with TRBJ1-1; 10 nucleotides align to TRBD1. Germline trimming cut 7 bases from V and 6 bases from J; bases unmatched to any gene: 8. Germline values: CDR1 SEHNR, CDR2 FQNEAQ (reference sequence). CDR3 length equals 14 residues.

This clone was recorded only once. The genes are TRBV2 and TRBJ2-7, with 7 nucleotides matching TRBD1. Looked up from germline, CDR1 is SNHLY and CDR2 is FYNNEI. Trimming took 4 bases from V and 3 from J; bases not matched to a gene: 6. The CDR3 length is 14 residues. This chain's CDR3 is CASSAVRDSYEQYF. The CDR3 DNA is TGTGCCAGCAGTGCCGTGAGGGACAGCTACGAGCAGTACTTC.

This chain joins TRBV2 and TRBJ2-5, with D tentatively TRBD2 (5 bases). Germline V gene sequence: CDR1 SNHLY, CDR2 FYNNEI. The CDR3 totals 15 residues. The V end was cut by 2 bases, the J end by 2 bases, with 12 bases between. The CDR3 loop is CASSEMSGRQETQYF. The CDR3 DNA reads as TGTGCCAGCAGTGAAATGAGTGGGAGACAAGAGACCCAGTACTTC.

The V call is TRBV9, the J call TRBJ2-3; D call uncertain. The germline gives CDR1 SGDLS, CDR2 YYNGEE. There are 14 residues in the CDR3. The ends were cut back, 0 bases at V and 4 bases at J, with 9 bases in the middle. This CDR3 reads CASSVDLVADTQYF. The CDR3 nucleotides read TGTGCCAGCAGCGTAGACCTAGTTGCAGATACGCAGTATTTT.

V is TRBV27 and J is TRBJ2-1; TRBD2 matches at 11 bases. This CDR3 contains 16 residues. After removal of 3 bases from V and 4 bases from J, the junction contained 5 bases not matched to a gene. Germline V gene sequence: CDR1 MNHEY, CDR2 SMNVEV (reference sequence). CDR3 loop: CASSFLLAGGYNEQFF. In DNA, the CDR3 is TGTGCCAGCAGTTTTCTGCTAGCGGGAGGATACAATGAGCAGTTCTTC.

The chain carries TRBV11-3 and TRBJ2-1; 12 bases align to TRBD2. Germline-derived CDR1 and CDR2 are SGHNT and YENEEA. Unmatched junction bases numbered 4, after V lost 5 bases and J lost 5 bases. The CDR3 totals 15 residues. The CDR3 loop is CASSARLAGDNEQFF. CDR3 nucleotide sequence: TGTGCCAGCAGCGCCAGACTAGCGGGAGACAATGAGCAGTTCTTC.